These 19 T cell receptor beta chains were sequenced from one sample in a study of T-cell reconstitution after alpha-beta-depleted transplantation in children. Unique molecular identifiers were incorporated when the TCRbeta library was constructed. TCRdb processed the PCR reads anew with MiXCR; each CDR3 protein has one entry. The data show hundreds of thousands of distinct CDR3 sequences, about 8.7% seen once. The specimen comprised PBMCs, mostly from graft donor cells, sampled 360 days after TCRalphabeta/CD19-depleted stem cell transplant. These receptors were obtained from a male patient between 2 and 15 years old who had a stem cell transplant for acute myeloid leukemia, so the T cells may come from the graft donor.

Many counts were recorded for this clonotype. The chain joins TRBV29-1 to TRBJ2-3, with no clear D. This CDR3 is 13 amino acids long. CDR1 is SQVTM, CDR2 ANQGSEA, per germline. V was trimmed by 4 bases and J by 0 bases, leaving 8 bases between them. CDR3: CSVASTSTDTQYF. The CDR3 DNA is TGCAGCGTTGCGAGCACTAGCACAGATACGCAGTATTTT.

This clonotype has more than one count but fewer than ten. V and J are TRBV12-3 or TRBV12-4 and TRBJ1-5; D unresolved. V dropped 4 bases and J dropped 6 bases, with 13 bases sitting between them. The CDR3 extends over 14 amino acids. CDR3 DNA: TGTGCCAGCAGTTACTGGGCTGAAGGTCAGCCCCAGCATTTT. It is translated as CASSYWAEGQPQHF.

This clonotype was detected ten times or more. J is TRBJ2-7 and V is TRBV7-8; 13 positions agree with TRBD2. V trimming: 5 bases; J trimming: 4 bases; junction bases outside the gene matches: 5. The CDR3 consists of 15 residues. In germline, CDR1 is SGHVS, CDR2 FQNEAQ. The CDR3 region has the DNA TGTGCCAGCAGCGCCCGGACTAGCGGGAGATACGAGCAGTACTTC. Its translation: CASSARTSGRYEQYF.

The V and J genes are TRBV13 and TRBJ2-5; 15 nucleotides line up with TRBD2. With V trimmed by 4 bases and J by 0 bases, 3 bases remained unmatched. CDR3 length equals 17 residues. Germline V CDR1 and CDR2: PRHDT, FYEKMQ (reference sequence). DNA of the CDR3: TGTGCCAGCAGCTCCGGGACTAGCGGGAGGAACCAAGAGACCCAGTACTTC. This sequence encodes CASSSGTSGRNQETQYF.

This clonotype occurred many times. V is TRBV9 and J is TRBJ2-1; the D call may be TRBD1 or TRBD2 (6 bases each). Germline CDR1 SGDLS, CDR2 YYNGEE. V shed 0 bases and J shed 0 bases, with 22 bases lying between them. CDR3 length equals 20 residues. The chain's CDR3 is CASSVATGWRDRSSYNEQFF. CDR3 nucleotides: TGTGCCAGCAGCGTAGCTACAGGGTGGCGGGATCGGAGCTCCTACAATGAGCAGTTCTTC.

This clonotype occurred a few times. This chain joins TRBV4-2 and TRBJ2-5; D tentatively reads TRBD1 or TRBD2 (5 bases each). Germline CDR1 and CDR2: LGHNA and YNFKEQ. Trimming stripped 1 base from V and 5 bases from J, with 17 bases between. This CDR3 is 16 amino acids long. Here the CDR3 reads CASSQGRDPEGETQYF. The CDR3, as DNA: TGTGCCAGCAGCCAAGGCCGGGACCCCGAAGGGGAGACCCAGTACTTC.

This clonotype was seen a handful of times. V gene TRBV5-1 combines with J gene TRBJ2-1; D not resolved. The CDR3 consists of 14 residues. Per the germline V gene, CDR1 is SGHRS and CDR2 is YFSETQ. With 2 bases removed from V and 3 bases from J, the gap between germline ends came to 9 bases. CDR3 bases: TGCGCCAGCAGCTTTGCGCCGGACTACAATGAGCAGTTCTTC. Its translation is CASSFAPDYNEQFF.

This clonotype was counted many times. V is TRBV29-1 and J is TRBJ2-3, with D possibly being TRBD2 (6 bases). V was clipped by 3 bases and J by 8 bases, with 15 bases between them. This CDR3 region has 13 residues. Germline V lookup: CDR1 SQVTM, CDR2 ANQGSEA. CDR3 sequence reads: CSVERTTSGTQYF. The CDR3 DNA follows: TGCAGCGTTGAGAGGACTACCTCCGGTACGCAGTATTTT.

The chain joins TRBV5-1 to TRBJ2-5; D might be TRBD2 (5 bases). The V gene's germline CDR1 is SGHRS and CDR2 YFSETQ. Trimming left V 2 bases short and J 1 base short, with 9 bases between. The CDR3 totals 14 residues. CDR3 DNA: TGCGCCAGCAGCTTCGGCGGGTCCCAAGAGACCCAGTACTTC. Translation gives CASSFGGSQETQYF.

This clonotype was detected a few times. V and J are TRBV11-2 and TRBJ2-7; D might be TRBD1 or TRBD2, each matching 5 bases. The CDR3 covers 20 residues. In germline, CDR1 is SGHAT, CDR2 FQNNGV. V shed 6 bases and J shed 2 bases, with 32 bases lying between them. The CDR3: CASRVPGNLSRVLPTYEQYV. Here the CDR3 DNA reads TGTGCCAGCAGAGTGCCGGGGAACCTTTCCAGGGTCCTTCCCACCTACGAGCAGTACGTC.

The table lists this clonotype with many counts. The chain couples TRBV6-2 or TRBV6-3 to TRBJ1-1, with a weak D call TRBD1 (6 bases). V was cut by 4 bases and J by 1 base, with 13 bases left in between. This CDR3 has 15 amino acids. CDR1 and CDR2 from the germline V gene are MNHEY and SVGEGT. CDR3 DNA: TGTGCCAGCAGTTCGAAAATGACAGGGAACACTGAAGCTTTCTTT. Encoded protein: CASSSKMTGNTEAFF.

V is TRBV20-1 and J is TRBJ2-5, with 7 bases matching TRBD1. Germline-derived CDR1 and CDR2 are DFQATT and SNEGSKA (reference sequence). The CDR3 length is 19 residues. V was clipped by 0 bases and J by 5 bases; unmatched bases: 21. The CDR3 is CSARDPALADRRQSETQYF. Here the CDR3 DNA reads TGCAGTGCTAGAGATCCAGCCCTCGCGGACAGGAGACAGTCGGAGACCCAGTACTTC.

This clonotype occurred many times. The chain couples TRBV5-4 to TRBJ2-3, with D uncertain. The CDR3 consists of 12 residues. Trimming removed 2 bases at V and 4 bases at J, with 5 bases between. Per germline, CDR1 SGHNT and CDR2 YYREEE (reference sequence). In nucleotides, the CDR3 is TGTGCCAGCAGCTTTCAATCAGATACGCAGTATTTT. Amino acids: CASSFQSDTQYF.

This clonotype showed up just a few times. The genes are TRBV18 and TRBJ1-1, with D hard to call. The CDR3 extends over 14 amino acids. CDR1 is KGHSH and CDR2 is LQKENI in the germline V gene. The V end lost 3 bases, the J end lost 0 bases, and 8 bases lay between the germline ends. The CDR3 DNA reads as TGTGCCAGCTCACCGGCGAATGTGAACACTGAAGCTTTCTTT. It yields the protein CASSPANVNTEAFF.

In its sample, this clonotype was seen a few times. The rearrangement uses TRBV29-1 and TRBJ2-5, with unresolved D. Per the germline V gene, CDR1 is SQVTM and CDR2 is ANQGSEA. V was trimmed by 8 bases and J by 4 bases, leaving 17 bases between them. The CDR3 sequence is 13 residues long. The CDR3 loop reads CSPERLLGETQYF. The CDR3 DNA is TGCAGCCCCGAGAGGCTCCTGGGAGAGACCCAGTACTTC.

This clonotype has a handful of counts. The chain is built from TRBV29-1 and TRBJ1-1; D call uncertain. CDR1 SQVTM and CDR2 ANQGSEA come from the germline V gene. Trimming stripped 4 bases from V and 7 bases from J, with 7 bases between. The CDR3 has 10 residues. The CDR3 DNA is TGCAGCGTTGTCGTCAGTGAAGCTTTCTTT. It translates to CSVVVSEAFF.

This clonotype has just a few counts. This sequence joins TRBV25-1 and TRBJ2-1; 7 bases align to TRBD1. The junction had 1 base not matched to a gene; V was cut back by 5 bases and J by 6 bases. The CDR3 covers 12 residues. Germline values: CDR1 MGHDK, CDR2 SYGVNS. The CDR3 DNA sequence: TGTGCCAGCAGTCGACAGGGCAATGAGCAGTTCTTC. Its translation: CASSRQGNEQFF.

This clonotype occurred many times. The chain links TRBV5-1 to TRBJ2-1; 8 nucleotides match TRBD1. The CDR3 extends over 15 amino acids. CDR1 is SGHRS, CDR2 YFSETQ, per germline. Trimming removed 4 bases from V and 10 bases from J; junction bases left unmatched: 13. CDR3 residues: CASSITGTGRWEQFF. CDR3 DNA sequence: TGCGCCAGCAGCATAACCGGGACAGGAAGGTGGGAGCAGTTCTTC.

The rearrangement links TRBV5-1 to TRBJ2-1; possibly TRBD2 for D (6 bases). There are 16 residues in the CDR3. The germline V gene encodes CDR1 SGHRS and CDR2 YFSETQ. V lost 0 bases and J lost 1, with 11 bases in between. The CDR3, as DNA: TGCGCCAGCAGCTTGGGGCCAAGCGGGTCCTACAATGAGCAGTTCTTC. Protein sequence: CASSLGPSGSYNEQFF.